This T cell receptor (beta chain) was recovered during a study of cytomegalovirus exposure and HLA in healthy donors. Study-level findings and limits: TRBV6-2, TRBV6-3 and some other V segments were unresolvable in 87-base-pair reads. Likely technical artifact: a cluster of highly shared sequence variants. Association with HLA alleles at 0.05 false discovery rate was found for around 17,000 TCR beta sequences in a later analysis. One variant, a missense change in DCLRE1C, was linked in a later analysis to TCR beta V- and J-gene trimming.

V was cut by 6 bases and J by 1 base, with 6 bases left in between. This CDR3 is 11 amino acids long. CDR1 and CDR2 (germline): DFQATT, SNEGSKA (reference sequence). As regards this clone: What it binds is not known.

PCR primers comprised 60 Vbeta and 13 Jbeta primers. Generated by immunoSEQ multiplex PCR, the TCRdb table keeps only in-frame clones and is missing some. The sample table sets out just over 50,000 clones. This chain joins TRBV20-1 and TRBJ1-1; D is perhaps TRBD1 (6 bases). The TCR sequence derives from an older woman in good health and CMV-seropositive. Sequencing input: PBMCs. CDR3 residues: CSARGNTEAFF. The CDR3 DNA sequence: TGCAGTGCCAGGGGGAACACTGAAGCTTTCTTT.